These T cell receptor beta chains were read from a single sample in a study of cytomegalovirus exposure and HLA in healthy donors. The data were produced by immunoSEQ multiplex PCR, yet TCRdb's version contains in-frame clones alone and is incomplete. The sample records some 130,000 clones, around 9.7% being singletons. Input material: PBMCs. The receptor source for this set is a middle-aged man in good health and CMV-seronegative. The CDR3 runs from the conserved cysteine through the conserved F or W. Each record gives: J gene, clone size, V gene, D gene, CDR3 length, CDR3 DNA, CDR3 protein. A D gene is named only where the DNA matches it firmly. For some rows the clone size is stated as once, few or many, or as a class when expanded; others skip it.

TRBJ1-1 NA TRBV9 NA 14 TGTGCCAGCAGCGTACAGCCTAGGGGAACTGAAGCTTTCTTT CASSVQPRGTEAFF
TRBJ1-4 NA TRBV5-6 TRBD1 16 TGTGCCAGCAGCCCCGGGACAGGGCAAACTAATGAAAAACTGTTTTTT CASSPGTGQTNEKLFF
TRBJ2-3 NA TRBV4-1 NA 15 TGCGCCAGCAGATCTCGGCCTAGCCTCACAGATACGCAGTATTTT CASRSRPSLTDTQYF
TRBJ2-1 NA TRBV6-6 TRBD1 13 TGTGCCAGCACCTCTCGACAGGGCGATGAGCAGTTCTTC CASTSRQGDEQFF
TRBJ2-3 few TRBV15 TRBD2 19 TGTGCCACCAGCAGACCCGGCAGGAGCAGCGGGAGGTTCACAGATACGCAGTATTTT CATSRPGRSSGRFTDTQYF
TRBJ2-3 NA TRBV11-3 TRBD2 15 TGTGCCAGCAGCCTACGTAGCGGGGGGGACGATACGCAGTATTTT CASSLRSGGDDTQYF
TRBJ2-1 few TRBV7-8 TRBD1 16 TGTGCCAGCAGCACGCGACCGGGACAGTCCCACAATGAGCAGTTCTTC CASSTRPGQSHNEQFF
TRBJ2-2 few TRBV14 NA 13 TGTGCCAGCAGCCAAGATAGATCCGGGGAGCTGTTTTTT CASSQDRSGELFF
TRBJ2-2 once TRBV28 TRBD1 14 TGTGCCAGCACGACAGGGTCGAACACCGGGGAGCTGTTTTTT CASTTGSNTGELFF
TRBJ2-1 NA TRBV29-1 NA 11 TGCAGCGATGACGGAGACAATGAGCAGTTCTTC CSDDGDNEQFF
TRBJ2-3 few TRBV5-4 NA 15 TGTGCCAGCAGCCCCGGGATAGCGGGCACAGATACGCAGTATTTT CASSPGIAGTDTQYF
TRBJ2-6 few TRBV19 TRBD1 17 TGTGCCAGTAGTCTCCGGACAGGGAATTCTGGGGCCAACGTCCTGACTTTC CASSLRTGNSGANVLTF
TRBJ2-5 NA TRBV27 TRBD2 16 TGTGCCAGCAGTTTATCGAGCGGGAGGGCCGAGGAGACCCAGTACTTC CASSLSSGRAEETQYF
TRBJ1-6 NA TRBV7-6 TRBD1 15 TGTGCCAGCAGCCCGACAGGGGCGGGTAATTCACCCCTCCACTTT CASSPTGAGNSPLHF
TRBJ2-1 NA TRBV14 TRBD2 14 TGTGCCAGCAGCCCTCGACTCGGGGGGAATGAGCAGTTCTTC CASSPRLGGNEQFF
TRBJ2-3 NA TRBV5-4 TRBD2 19 TGTGCCAGCACCCTGAGGTCGGCTAGCGGGAGGGCCGGGACAGATACGCAGTATTTT CASTLRSASGRAGTDTQYF
TRBJ2-2 NA TRBV9 TRBD2 19 TGTGCCAGCAGCGCTCTCCAATTATCGGGACTAGCGAACACCGGGGAGCTGTTTTTT CASSALQLSGLANTGELFF
TRBJ1-6 few TRBV18 NA 15 TGTGCCAGCTCACCATCAACCGGGACAAACTCACCCCTCCACTTT CASSPSTGTNSPLHF
TRBJ2-1 NA TRBV9 TRBD2 17 TGTGCCAGCAGCGTGGATAGCGGGGTCAGCTCCTACAATGAGCAGTTCTTC CASSVDSGVSSYNEQFF
TRBJ1-5 few TRBV27 NA 13 TGTGCCAGCAGTCCGGAGGAATATCAGCCCCAGCATTTT CASSPEEYQPQHF
TRBJ2-5 few TRBV7-2 NA 14 TGTGCCAGCAGCTTAGAAGGGGCCGGATCGACCCAGTACTTC CASSLEGAGSTQYF
TRBJ1-2 NA TRBV19 NA 12 TGTGCCAGTAGTGCGGGCCTCTATGGCTACACCTTC CASSAGLYGYTF
TRBJ1-3 NA TRBV28 NA 15 TGTGCCAGCAGTGGGAGGGCCCGCTCTGGAAACACCATATATTTT CASSGRARSGNTIYF
TRBJ2-1 NA TRBV2 NA 12 TGTGCCAGTTCCCTAGCTAACAATGAGCAGTTCTTC CASSLANNEQFF
TRBJ2-7 few TRBV5-5 TRBD1 17 TGTGCCAGCAGCTTATGGACAGGGGGCTATGAGGGCTACGAGCAGTACTTC CASSLWTGGYEGYEQYF
TRBJ1-1 NA TRBV7-3 TRBD1 14 TGTGCCAGCAGCCCTACGGGGGGACAGGGTAAAGCTTTCTTT CASSPTGGQGKAFF
TRBJ2-7 few TRBV2 NA 11 TGTGCCAGCAGCGTCGACTACGAGCAGTACTTC CASSVDYEQYF
TRBJ1-1 few TRBV7-6 NA 13 TGTGCCAGCAGCAGGGGTATGAACACTGAAGCTTTCTTT CASSRGMNTEAFF
TRBJ1-4 few TRBV5-1 NA 14 TGCGCCAGCAGCTTGGACCAGGGAAATGAAAAACTGTTTTTT CASSLDQGNEKLFF
TRBJ2-7 NA TRBV7-8 TRBD1 17 TGTGCCAGCAGGCGGGACAGGGGTTTAAGTTGGCCCTACGAGCAGTACTTC CASRRDRGLSWPYEQYF
TRBJ1-1 NA TRBV7-6 NA 13 TGTGCCAGCAGGTGGACGGGAAACACTGAAGCTTTCTTT CASRWTGNTEAFF
TRBJ1-3 NA TRBV28 NA 16 TGTGCCAGCAGCCAATACGGACAGTCTAAGCGAAACACCATATATTTT CASSQYGQSKRNTIYF
TRBJ1-1 NA TRBV2 TRBD1 16 TGTGCCAGCAGTGAACGGGACAGGGACTCAGGGGGTGAAGCTTTCTTT CASSERDRDSGGEAFF
TRBJ2-1 few TRBV9 TRBD2 15 TGTGCCAGCAGCGTACGACTAGCGGAGAACAATGAGCAGTTCTTC CASSVRLAENNEQFF
TRBJ2-1 many TRBV19 TRBD1 15 TGTGCCAGTACCGCCGGACAGGGTATCTACAATGAGCAGTTCTTC CASTAGQGIYNEQFF
TRBJ1-2 few TRBV13 NA 14 TGTGCCAGCAGGTCCGGGAGGGGACTCGGTGGCTACACCTTC CASRSGRGLGGYTF
TRBJ2-3 NA TRBV7-3 TRBD1 18 TGTGCCAGCAGCAGTAGGACGGGGACAGGGGGCGGGCTAGATACGCAGTATTTT CASSSRTGTGGGLDTQYF
TRBJ1-3 NA TRBV6-5 NA 14 TGTGCCAGCAGTTTCATGAGCTCTGGAAACACCATATATTTT CASSFMSSGNTIYF
TRBJ2-1 few TRBV29-1 TRBD2 17 TGCAGCGTTGAAGGGGGGTTTCGCGGGAGCTCCTACAATGAGCAGTTCTTC CSVEGGFRGSSYNEQFF
TRBJ1-2 few TRBV7-9 TRBD1 15 TGTGCCAGCAGCTTTAACAGGGGAGGTAACTATGGCTACACCTTC CASSFNRGGNYGYTF
TRBJ1-6 NA TRBV7-9 NA 16 TGTGCCAGCAGCTATTTGTTAGAGGGGGTTGATTCACCCCTCCACTTT CASSYLLEGVDSPLHF
TRBJ2-5 few TRBV18 TRBD1 13 TGTGCCAGCTCACCGGGACAGGGCGAGACCCAGTACTTC CASSPGQGETQYF
TRBJ1-1 few TRBV6-6 TRBD1 15 TGTGCCAGCAGTTACTCCCCGGACAGGGGGACTGAAGCTTTCTTT CASSYSPDRGTEAFF
TRBJ1-3 NA TRBV7-8 NA 14 TGTGCCAGCAGCTTAGGAGTCTCTGGAAACACCATATATTTT CASSLGVSGNTIYF
TRBJ2-1 few TRBV7-3 NA 15 TGTGCCAGCAGCTTAGAGACGGGAGTAGGGAATGAGCAGTTCTTC CASSLETGVGNEQFF
TRBJ1-6 NA TRBV6-1 NA 19 TGTGCCAGCAGTGAGGTCCCCCCCGGGGGTAGCTCCTATAATTCACCCCTCCACTTT CASSEVPPGGSSYNSPLHF
TRBJ1-2 NA TRBV18 NA 14 TGTGCCAGCTCACCACCGGAGGGAGGCTATGGCTACACCTTC CASSPPEGGYGYTF
TRBJ2-7 few TRBV30 TRBD2 13 TGTGCCTGGAAAGGCGGGGGGCTCTACGAGCAGTACTTC CAWKGGGLYEQYF